The subject of this entry is one T cell receptor (beta chain). It lacks a known antigen. Looking up the germline V gene yields CDR1 SGHNT and CDR2 YENEEA. From cysteine to phenylalanine, the CDR3 is 17 amino acids long. Of the read, only the CDR3 DNA is kept; its 51 bases are in frame from base 1. Trimming removed 5 bases from V and 0 bases from J; the gene matches leave 7 bases unexplained. The data were taken from a study of cytomegalovirus exposure and HLA in healthy donors (TCRdb year 2017). General notes on the study: An earlier analysis of approximately 550 of the donors reported more than 250 Gb of sequence data and 117 million unique TCR beta sequences from 190 million or so T cells. An early release that covered several hundred HLA-typed donors contained around 300 gigabases of sequencing data and around 85 million unique TCR sequences. Of the roughly 400 genotyped donors, 65% to 90% were placed in the genetic ancestry cluster associated with self-reported Caucasian donors. The aim of the study was to test whether cataloging public T cell receptors could identify signatures of past pathogen exposure. The T cell repertoires of 700 or so subjects were profiled by immunosequencing and related to cytomegalovirus serostatus. A separate validation cohort of over 95 different subjects was used in addition to the approximately 610-subject first cohort. To predict cytomegalovirus infection status, the study combined high-throughput TCR immunosequencing, statistical association of individual TCRs with disease status, and machine learning. To study patterns of TCR occurrence, a later analysis re-analyzed previously published TCR beta repertoires from 550 to 800 donors and added high-resolution HLA genotyping. The later analysis used no new phenotypic data to find candidate immune exposures, relying instead on TCR beta sequences and their occurrence across donors. In an earlier analysis of a few hundred of the donors, high-throughput TCR beta sequencing was used to judge whether each TCR beta V gene segment behaved as functional or pseudogenic. Donor age, sex, ethnicity and CMV serostatus were compiled together with the repertoire data. A later genetic analysis took genome-wide SNP genotypes for about 65% of the 666 donors and used that subset as a discovery cohort. All discovery cohort repertoires had been generated on a single sequencing platform. HLA typing included class I and class II loci at four-digit resolution. Typing coverage differed by locus: A, B, C, DRB1 and DQB1 were typed in roughly 620-640 donors, DQA1 in 500 to 550, DPA1 in 600 to 610, and DPB1 in around 440. Because of strong linkage in the cohort, four or five DR-DQ haplotypes were treated as single units for association and clustering. On average, 235,054 unique TCR beta nucleotide sequences were sequenced per donor among a few hundred genotyped donors of the cohort, with roughly 18% of those sequences being non-productive.

Study-wide findings and limitations: Strong co-occurrence of HLA alleles, especially DR and DQ, made assigning TCR associations to individual alleles difficult. Linkage disequilibrium might explain the correlated functional status among segregating V segments, but an unknown experimental factor could not be excluded. According to the authors, the approach could potentially be generalized to other disease states and immunological phenotypes. Approximately 18 rarely observed V segments, including chromosome 9 orphons, were excluded from the earlier analysis of a few hundred of the donors because counts were too low. An association between a missense DCLRE1C variant and V-gene and J-gene trimming of TCR beta chains was found in a later genetic analysis and replicated in an independent cohort. Because HLA typing was unavailable for some donors at each locus, only the typed subset was used in association tests. A later genetic analysis reported fewer N-insertions in productive TCRs among donors in an Asian-associated ancestry cluster than the roughly 620-donor mean. The study listed 164 TCR beta chains as associated with cytomegalovirus. According to a later analysis, parvovirus B19, influenza, CMV and Epstein-Barr virus appeared linked to several top co-occurrence clusters. According to a later analysis, TCR association rates differed among HLA loci, with DRB1 alleles showing the most associated TCRs and HLA-C alleles showing the fewest. For the cohort, immune exposure information was limited to CMV serostatus. This cohort had only TCR beta chains sequenced, and the lack of alpha or paired-chain data limited which features could be detected. Sequencing depth was assumed to be roughly uniform across donors in the presence/absence analyses, though that assumption may not hold. Specific HLA alleles were associated with some 15,000 TCR beta sequences at a false discovery rate of 0.05 in a later analysis. A further reported finding was that TCR beta sequences accurately predicted the HLA-A and HLA-B alleles for most subjects in the first cohort. Some IMGT-functional V segments, including TRBV6-2 and TRBV6-3, could not be distinguished by the 87-base-pair reads and were therefore excluded. In both the original and validation cohorts, the classifier was reported to diagnose cytomegalovirus status with high specificity and sensitivity. A group of highly shared sequence variants was considered likely to be a technical artifact of the sequencing pipeline. In vitro tests confirmed that a few of the cytomegalovirus-associated TCR beta chains recognize cytomegalovirus antigens. In a later analysis, HLA-associated TCR beta chains showed more clonal expansion and lower generation probabilities than non-associated chains that were equally common. A later analysis found that most CMV-associated TCR beta chains appeared HLA-restricted, with HLA associations seemingly driven largely by CMV exposure. An earlier analysis of around 540 of the donors showed that most TCR beta V segments appeared in productive rearrangements either about 87% or about 30% of the time, which broadly matched IMGT annotations. Across donors, most TCR sequences were observed very rarely, whereas some public TCRs were present in many individuals.

Library preparation employed the immunoSEQ multiplex PCR assay. For the multiplex PCR, a mixture combining 60 forward primers for TCR Vbeta segments and 13 reverse primers for TCR Jbeta segments was used. A multiplex PCR assay on genomic DNA amplified the CDR3 region of rearranged TCR beta genes. On the Illumina HiSeq System, the amplified TCR beta libraries were sequenced as 87-base-pair reads. The authors' pipeline ran thus. Across the 600 to 700 repertoires, a later analysis counted tens of millions of unique TCR beta chains, 9 million to 14 million of which were shared by at least two donors. Raw reads were error-corrected and collapsed into unique sequences by a nearest-neighbor algorithm in which closely related sequences were merged to remove PCR and sequencing errors. Alignment of CDR3 sequences to IMGT reference sequences was used to assign V, D and J gene segments. For a sequence to be retained, a match of at least six nucleotides to both a V gene segment and a J gene segment was required. Rearrangements were called productive when the CDR3 lacked stop codons and stayed in frame with V and J; all others were non-productive. CDR3 was defined according to IMGT convention as the region running from the second conserved V-encoded cysteine to the conserved J-encoded phenylalanine. The earlier analysis of 500 to 750 of the donors excluded any sequence lacking an unambiguous match to a single V gene segment. In an earlier analysis of 587 of the donors, V segments were called functional above 56.7% productive rearrangements and were called segregating when the between-donor standard deviation exceeded 5%. A statistical classification framework was built for diagnosing cytomegalovirus status from the catalog of TCR beta chain sequences. In a later analysis, TCR nucleotide sequences were compared against IMGT/GENE-DB human TR gene sequences so that V and J genes could be assigned. In a later analysis, CDR3 sequences and most-parsimonious VDJ recombination scenarios were assigned using the TCRdist pipeline. In a later analysis, each TCR beta chain was defined by its CDR3 amino acid sequence together with its V-gene family, and reads lacking a unique V-gene family were excluded. As a way to deal with suspected cross-contamination and a sequencing artifact, a later analysis dropped 450 to 600 nucleotide sequences that were highly shared and had low generation probability. In a later analysis, a clonal expansion index was calculated for each public chain from normalized within-repertoire ranks of inferred template counts. In a later analysis, generation probabilities were computed with a VDJ recombination model fitted to out-of-frame rearrangements, and the resulting probabilities were checked against IGoR. Hypergeometric tests were used in a later analysis to score TCR-TCR, TCR-HLA and TCR-CMV co-occurrence, with a repertoire-size bias correction applied to the TCR pairs. To estimate false discovery rates, a later analysis permuted the HLA or CMV assignments 20 times. In a later analysis, co-occurring TCRs were grouped using DBSCAN, with TCRdist sequence similarity added in when clustering inside HLA-allele-positive subsets. For co-occurrence clustering, repertoires with fewer than 30,000 or more than 120,000 public chains were excluded, along with four or five repertoires with anomalous nucleotide sharing. This is the immuneACCESS table as TCRdb keeps it, with only in-frame sequences that have V and J called. A part of the clones is gone; compared with another copy, unresolved V genes explain less than half, and the rest is unexplained. V, J and clone size derive from that table, while D and trimming were established from the DNA sequence. This specimen's table enumerates 200,000 to 250,000 clones. The ten most abundant clones make up roughly 0.98% of the sample.

In total, approximately 610 healthy bone marrow donors made up the cohort. At the time of sampling, every cohort member was nominally healthy, though immune exposures that went unrecorded were likely present. The donor tested CMV seropositive and was one of the 289 seropositive cohort members. A peripheral blood sample was provided by each donor, and peripheral blood mononuclear cells were used for TCR beta sequencing. Genomic DNA was extracted from the blood cell samples with the Qiagen DNeasy Blood Extraction Kit. This sequence originates from a woman younger than 45 in good health and CMV-seropositive. The chain uses TRBV11-3 and TRBJ2-4; 10 nucleotides in the junction match TRBD2. Sequencing was performed on PBMCs. Here the CDR3 is given as CASSPTSGTLAKNIQYF. The sequence in DNA is TGTGCCAGCAGCCCAACTAGCGGGACACTAGCCAAAAACATTCAGTACTTC.